Following are 18 T cell receptor gamma chains from one sample sequenced in a study of fetal and pediatric gammadelta thymocytes. TCRdb reprocessed the reads through CATT. The sample gives about 520 gamma-chain clones, 3.5% to 5.5% of which show up once; 45% to 50% is in the top ten. Fetal thymuses came from elective pregnancy terminations at about 14 to 22 weeks gestation. Sequencing used non-Vgamma9Vdelta2 gamma-delta T cells from the thymus. Subset meaning: CD3+gammadeltaTCR+ thymocytes not co-expressing Vgamma9 and Vdelta2. Every receptor here comes from a human fetus.

The rearrangement uses TRGV8 and TRGJP. The J gene was not available in TCRdb and was assigned here by matching the DNA to germline segments. From germline, CDR1 is VENAVY and CDR2 YDSYNSRV. This CDR3 is built from 17 residues. The ends lost 0 bases at V and 1 base at J; junction bases unmatched: 0. The CDR3 DNA is TGTGCCACCTGGGATAGGGGGCAAGAGTTGGGCAAAAAAATCAAGGTATTT. Translating gives CATWDRGQELGKKIKVF.

On this clone: A read error may produce the germline difference seen at one junction end. This chain links TRGV5 with TRGJP1. The CDR3 has 13 residues. Germline V gene lookup returns CDR1 VINAFY and CDR2 YDVSNSKD. CDR3 nucleotides: TGTGCCACCTGGGACGGCACTGGTTGGTTCAGGATATTT. Translating it yields CATWDGTGWFRIF.

A few counts support this clone. This rearrangement joins TRGV2 to TRGJ1 or TRGJ2. This CDR3 comprises 14 residues. Looked up from germline, CDR1 is EGSNGY and CDR2 is YDSYNSKV. V dropped 0 bases and J dropped 0; count of bases not matched to a gene: 2. The CDR3 DNA follows: TGTGCCACCTGGGACGGGCCGAATTATTATAAGAAACTCTTT. This gives the protein CATWDGPNYYKKLF.

This clone has only a few counts. This likely stems from a read error, as it lies one base from a far larger clone. Other nucleotide sequences in the sample specify the same CDR3. The chain links TRGV8 to TRGJP1. The germline V gene has CDR1 VENAVY and CDR2 YDSYNSRV. The CDR3 totals 13 residues. CDR3 bases: TGTGCAACCTGGGATACCACTGGTTGGTTCAAGATATTT. It yields the protein CATWDTTGWFKIF.

This clone qualifies as large. This chain joins TRGV5 and TRGJP. J lost 7 bases, V lost 0 bases, and 6 bases had no gene match. The CDR3 consists of 17 residues. Germline CDR1 reads VINAFY; CDR2 reads YDVSNSKD. Here the CDR3 DNA reads TGTGCCACCTGGGACAGGCGTACGGAGTTGGGCAAAAAAATCAAGGTATTT. Protein product: CATWDRRTELGKKIKVF.

In this sample, this clone turned up a few times. The chain is built from TRGV5 and TRGJ1 or TRGJ2. The germline CDR1 and CDR2 sequences are VINAFY and YDVSNSKD. V dropped 0 bases and J dropped 0; count of bases not matched to a gene: 2. The CDR3 covers 14 residues. The CDR3 is CATWDRKNYYKKLF. In nucleotides, the CDR3 is TGTGCCACCTGGGACAGGAAGAATTATTATAAGAAACTCTTT.

By sample share, this clone is large. The gene calls are TRGV3 and TRGJ1 or TRGJ2. The V gene end was trimmed by 0 bases and the J gene end by 0 bases; junction bases not matched to a gene: 2. Germline V gene sequence: CDR1 VTNTFY, CDR2 YDVSTARD (reference sequence). The CDR3 is 14 residues long. This CDR3 is CATWDRPNYYKKLF. In DNA, the CDR3 is TGTGCCACCTGGGACAGGCCGAATTATTATAAGAAACTCTTT.

In this sample, this clone is medium-sized. V is TRGV8 and J is TRGJP1. CDR1 and CDR2 (germline): VENAVY, YDSYNSRV. V trimming: 4 bases; J trimming: 3 bases; junction bases outside the gene matches: 2. This CDR3 has 13 amino acids. CDR3 protein: CATWESTGWFKIF. CDR3 nucleotide sequence: TGTGCCACCTGGGAATCCACTGGTTGGTTCAAGATATTT.

Points on this clone: It may be a read error: a sequence one base away is much more abundant. The V gene is TRGV9, the J gene TRGJ1 or TRGJ2. The length of the CDR3 is 12 residues. CDR1 and CDR2 (germline): GITISATS, ISYDGTV (reference sequence). This CDR3 is CALWEGWYKNLF. The CDR3 bases are TGTGCCTTGTGGGAGGGATGGTATAAGAACCTCTTT.

This clone ranks as large (0.1 to 1%). The rearrangement uses TRGV4 and TRGJ1 or TRGJ2. The CDR3 is made up of 12 amino acids. The V gene end was trimmed by 3 bases and the J gene end by 3 bases; junction bases not matched to a gene: 2. Germline lookup yields CDR1 EGSTGY and CDR2 YDSYTSSV. The CDR3, as DNA: TGTGCCACCTGGGATCGTTATTATAAGAAACTCTTT. Protein product: CATWDRYYKKLF.

This clone rates as medium-sized (0.01 to 0.1%). The chain uses TRGV5 and TRGJP1. The CDR3 runs to 15 residues. The germline CDR1 and CDR2 sequences are VINAFY and YDVSNSKD. After removal of 0 bases from V and 2 bases from J, the junction contained 3 bases not matched to a gene. CDR3 region: CATWDRPTTGWFKIF. The CDR3 DNA is TGTGCCACCTGGGACAGGCCAACCACTGGTTGGTTCAAGATATTT.

Note on this clone: The same CDR3 also results from other DNA sequences found in this sample. V and J are TRGV4 and TRGJP1. V gave up 2 bases and J gave up 7 bases; unmatched junction bases: 4. The CDR3 runs to 13 residues. The V gene's germline CDR1 is EGSTGY and CDR2 YDSYTSSV. CDR3 region: CATWDAGGWFKIF. CDR3 bases: TGTGCCACCTGGGATGCTGGTGGTTGGTTCAAGATATTT.

On this clone: Just one base apart from a much larger clone, this may be a read error. This CDR3 is also generated by other DNA sequences in the sample. The chain couples TRGV10 to TRGJP1. TRGV10 is marked as an open reading frame, function uncertain. This CDR3 region has 12 residues. The CDR3 coding sequence is TGTGCTGCGTGGGATACTGGTTGGTTCAAAATATTT. This gives the protein CAAWDTGWFKIF.

This clone has only a few counts. A much larger clone differs by one base, so this may be a read error. The genes are TRGV4 and TRGJP. J gave up 5 bases and V 2 bases, and 0 bases lay outside the gene matches. Germline assignment: CDR1 EGSTGY and CDR2 YDSYTSSV. The CDR3 contains 15 residues. In nucleotides, the CDR3 is TGTGCCACCTGGGATGAAGAGTTGGGCAAAAAAATCAAGGTATTT. Translation gives CATWDEELGKKIKVF.

This clone was counted only a few times. TCRdb assigns this DNA the protein of a much larger clone, which departs from its translation at residue 12; this likely reflects a read error, and the protein shown comes from translating the DNA. Distinct nucleotide sequences in the sample also encode this CDR3. This chain links TRGV8 with TRGJP1. The CDR3 sequence is 13 residues long. The V gene's germline CDR1 is VENAVY and CDR2 YDSYNSRV. CDR3 loop: CATWDTTGWFKLF. In nucleotides, the CDR3 is TGTGCCACCTGGGATACCACTGGTTGGTTCAAGTTATTT.

This clone is deemed medium-sized. This sequence joins TRGV8 and TRGJ1 or TRGJ2. The V segment lost 2 bases and the J segment 7 bases; nucleotides outside the gene matches: 2. CDR1 is VENAVY, CDR2 YDSYNSRV, per germline. There are 11 residues in the CDR3. CDR3 nucleotides: TGTGCCACCTGGGATAAATATAAGAAACTCTTT. Amino acid sequence: CATWDKYKKLF.

This clone occurred a few times. A much larger clone sits a single nucleotide away, making a read error possible. This chain joins TRGV9 and TRGJ1 or TRGJ2. This CDR3 has 12 residues. The germline V gene has CDR1 GITISATS and CDR2 ISYDGTV (reference sequence). The CDR3 sequence is CALLEGWYKKLF. CDR3 DNA: TGTGCCTTGTTGGAGGGATGGTATAAGAAACTCTTT.

This clone counts as large. The J gene is TRGJP1, the V gene TRGV8. V shed 4 bases, J shed 2 bases, and the junction held 7 bases outside the gene matches. The germline gives CDR1 VENAVY, CDR2 YDSYNSRV. CDR3 length: 15 residues. DNA of the CDR3: TGTGCCACCTGGGACCAGGGGACCACTGGTTGGTTCAAGATATTT. As protein: CATWDQGTTGWFKIF.